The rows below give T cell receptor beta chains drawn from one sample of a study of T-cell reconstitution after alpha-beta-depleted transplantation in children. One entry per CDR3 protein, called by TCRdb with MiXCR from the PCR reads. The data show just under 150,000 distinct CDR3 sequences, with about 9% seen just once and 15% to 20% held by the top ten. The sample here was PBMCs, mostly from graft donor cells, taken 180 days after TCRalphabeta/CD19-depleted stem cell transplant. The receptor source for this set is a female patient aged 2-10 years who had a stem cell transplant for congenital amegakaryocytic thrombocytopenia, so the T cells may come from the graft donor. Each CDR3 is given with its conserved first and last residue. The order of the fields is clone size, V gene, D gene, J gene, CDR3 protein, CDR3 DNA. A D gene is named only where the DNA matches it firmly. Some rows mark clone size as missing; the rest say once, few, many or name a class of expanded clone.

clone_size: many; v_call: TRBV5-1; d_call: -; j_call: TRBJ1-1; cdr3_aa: CASRLYTEAFF; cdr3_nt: TGCGCCAGCAGGTTGTACACTGAAGCTTTCTTT
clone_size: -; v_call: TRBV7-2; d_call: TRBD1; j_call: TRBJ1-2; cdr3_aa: CASSHTRGQGVTGYTF; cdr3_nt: TGTGCCAGCAGCCATACCAGAGGACAGGGGGTGACCGGCTACACCTTC
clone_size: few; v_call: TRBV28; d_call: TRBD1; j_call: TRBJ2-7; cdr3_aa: CASSHRQGRFEQYF; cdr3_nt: TGTGCCAGCAGTCACCGACAGGGTCGTTTCGAGCAGTACTTC
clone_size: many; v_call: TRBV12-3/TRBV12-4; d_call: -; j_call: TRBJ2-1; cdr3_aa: CASRGSWQDSYNEQFF; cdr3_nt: TGTGCCAGCAGGGGGAGCTGGCAGGACTCCTACAATGAGCAGTTCTTC
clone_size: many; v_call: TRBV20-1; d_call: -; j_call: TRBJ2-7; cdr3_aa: CSASNEADEQYF; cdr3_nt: TGCAGTGCTAGTAACGAGGCAGACGAGCAGTACTTC
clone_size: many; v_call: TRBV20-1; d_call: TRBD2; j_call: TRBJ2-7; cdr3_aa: CSAILAGGPYEQYF; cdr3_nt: TGCAGTGCTATACTAGCGGGAGGCCCCTACGAGCAGTACTTC
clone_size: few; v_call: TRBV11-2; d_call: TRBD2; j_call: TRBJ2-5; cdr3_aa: CASSPSPTSAMGEETQYF; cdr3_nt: TGTGCCAGCAGCCCGAGCCCGACTAGCGCCATGGGTGAGGAGACCCAGTACTTC
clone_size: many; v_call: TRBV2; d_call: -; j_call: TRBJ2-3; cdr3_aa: CASSAGLSDTQYF; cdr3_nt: TGTGCCAGCAGTGCAGGGTTGTCAGATACGCAGTATTTT
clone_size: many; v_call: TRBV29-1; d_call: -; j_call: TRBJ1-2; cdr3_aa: CSVLLGSYGYTF; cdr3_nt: TGCAGCGTGTTGTTGGGCTCTTATGGCTACACCTTC
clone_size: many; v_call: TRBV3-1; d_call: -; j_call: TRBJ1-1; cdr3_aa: CASGATGRGNTEAFF; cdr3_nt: TGTGCCAGCGGGGCAACAGGGCGAGGGAACACTGAAGCTTTCTTT
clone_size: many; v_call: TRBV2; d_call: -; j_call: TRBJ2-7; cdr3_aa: CASTRIGGNEQYF; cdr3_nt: TGTGCCAGCACCCGGATTGGGGGGAACGAGCAGTACTTC
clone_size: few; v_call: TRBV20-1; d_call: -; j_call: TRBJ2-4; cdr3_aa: CSAKHPVAKNIQYF; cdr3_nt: TGCAGTGCAAAGCACCCAGTAGCCAAAAACATTCAGTACTTC
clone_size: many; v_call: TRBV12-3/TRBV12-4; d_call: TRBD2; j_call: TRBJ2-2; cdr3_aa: CASSFSPLAGVLNTGELFF; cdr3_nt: TGTGCCAGCAGTTTTTCCCCCCTAGCGGGAGTGTTGAACACCGGGGAGCTGTTTTTT
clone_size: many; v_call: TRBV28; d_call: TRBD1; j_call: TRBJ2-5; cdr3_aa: CASRWDRGHRETQYF; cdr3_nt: TGTGCCAGCAGGTGGGACAGGGGGCATCGAGAGACCCAGTACTTC
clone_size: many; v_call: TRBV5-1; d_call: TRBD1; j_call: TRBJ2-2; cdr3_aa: CASSLSGQGTGELFF; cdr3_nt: TGCGCCAGCAGCTTGTCGGGACAGGGCACCGGGGAGCTGTTTTTT
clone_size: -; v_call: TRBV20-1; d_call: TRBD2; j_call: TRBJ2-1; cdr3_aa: CSARDPGTSPFF; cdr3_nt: TGCAGTGCTAGAGATCCCGGGACTAGCCCGTTTTTC
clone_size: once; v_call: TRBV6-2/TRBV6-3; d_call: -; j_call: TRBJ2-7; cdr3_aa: CASSYGRYEQYF; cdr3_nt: TGTGCCAGCAGTTACGGAAGGTACGAGCAGTACTTC
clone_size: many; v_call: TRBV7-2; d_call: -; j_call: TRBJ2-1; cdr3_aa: CASSDDSGLIYNEQFF; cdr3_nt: TGTGCCAGCAGCGACGACTCCGGACTGATCTACAATGAGCAGTTCTTC
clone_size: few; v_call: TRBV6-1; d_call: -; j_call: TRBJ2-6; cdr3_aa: CASSASGSGANVLTF; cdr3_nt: TGTGCCAGCAGCGCCAGTGGCTCTGGGGCCAACGTCCTGACTTTC
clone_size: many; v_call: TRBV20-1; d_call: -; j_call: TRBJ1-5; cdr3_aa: CSARWSNQPQHF; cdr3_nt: TGCAGTGCTAGGTGGAGCAATCAGCCCCAGCATTTT
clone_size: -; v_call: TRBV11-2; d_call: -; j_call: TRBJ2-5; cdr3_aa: CASSLGGTYSQETQYF; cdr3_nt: TGTGCCAGCAGCTTAGGGGGGACCTACTCCCAAGAGACCCAGTACTTC
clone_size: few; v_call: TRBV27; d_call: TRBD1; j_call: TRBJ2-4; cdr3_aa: CASSRQGGGIQYF; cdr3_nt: TGTGCCAGCAGTAGACAGGGGGGGGGCATTCAGTACTTC
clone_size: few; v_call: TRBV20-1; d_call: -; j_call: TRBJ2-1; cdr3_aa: CSASHRAPQSYNEQFF; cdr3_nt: TGCAGTGCTTCTCACCGGGCCCCACAAAGCTACAATGAGCAGTTCTTC
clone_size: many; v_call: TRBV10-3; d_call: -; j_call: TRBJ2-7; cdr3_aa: CATQRTEGHYEQYF; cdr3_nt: TGTGCCACACAACGTACAGAGGGGCATTACGAGCAGTACTTC
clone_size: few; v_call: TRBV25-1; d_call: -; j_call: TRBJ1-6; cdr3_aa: CASRKGESWSPLHF; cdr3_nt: TGTGCCAGCAGGAAAGGGGAATCCTGGTCACCCCTCCACTTT
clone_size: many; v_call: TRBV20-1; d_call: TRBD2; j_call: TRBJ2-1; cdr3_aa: CSARGLAGSINEQFF; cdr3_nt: TGCAGTGCTAGAGGACTAGCGGGATCGATCAATGAGCAGTTCTTC
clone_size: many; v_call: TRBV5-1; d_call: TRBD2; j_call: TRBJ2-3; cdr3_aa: CASSLASGGITDTQYF; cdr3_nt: TGCGCCAGCAGCTTGGCTAGCGGGGGTATAACAGATACGCAGTATTTT
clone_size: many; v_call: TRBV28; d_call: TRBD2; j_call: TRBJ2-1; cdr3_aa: CASSLPGGRRNEQFF; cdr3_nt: TGTGCCAGCAGTTTACCAGGCGGGAGACGCAATGAGCAGTTCTTC
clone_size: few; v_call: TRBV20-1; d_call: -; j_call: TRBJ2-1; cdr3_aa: CSATPPGESYNEQFF; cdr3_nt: TGCAGTGCTACGCCCCCCGGGGAAAGTTACAATGAGCAGTTCTTC
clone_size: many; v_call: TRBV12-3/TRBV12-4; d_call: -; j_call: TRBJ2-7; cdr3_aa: CASSLFLSSYYEQYF; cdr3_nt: TGTGCCAGCAGTTTGTTTTTGTCCAGTTACTACGAGCAGTACTTC
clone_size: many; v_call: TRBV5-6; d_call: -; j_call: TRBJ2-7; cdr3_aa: CASTLGPGVPYEQYF; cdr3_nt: TGTGCCAGCACCCTAGGGCCAGGGGTACCGTACGAGCAGTACTTC
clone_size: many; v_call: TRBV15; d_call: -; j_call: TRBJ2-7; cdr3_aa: CATRPDLSSYEQYF; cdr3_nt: TGTGCCACGAGACCGGATCTAAGCTCCTACGAGCAGTACTTC
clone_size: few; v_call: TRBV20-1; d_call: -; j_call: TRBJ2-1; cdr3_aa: CSASQLYGRHLYNEQFF; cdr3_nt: TGCAGTGCTAGTCAACTTTATGGGAGACACCTATACAATGAGCAGTTCTTC
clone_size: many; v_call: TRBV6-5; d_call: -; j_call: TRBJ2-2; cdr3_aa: CASKRATGELFF; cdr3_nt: TGTGCCAGCAAAAGGGCCACCGGGGAGCTGTTTTTT
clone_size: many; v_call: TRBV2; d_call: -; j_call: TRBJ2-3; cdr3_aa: CASRLTQSTDTQYF; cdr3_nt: TGTGCCAGCAGATTGACACAAAGCACAGATACGCAGTATTTT
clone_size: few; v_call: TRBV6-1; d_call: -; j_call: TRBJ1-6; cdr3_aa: CASRPSTGALSPLHF; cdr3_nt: TGTGCCAGCAGACCCTCTACGGGCGCGCTTTCACCCCTCCACTTT
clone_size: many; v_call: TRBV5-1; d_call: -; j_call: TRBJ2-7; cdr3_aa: CASSPSDEQYF; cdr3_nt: TGCGCCAGCAGCCCCTCGGACGAGCAGTACTTC
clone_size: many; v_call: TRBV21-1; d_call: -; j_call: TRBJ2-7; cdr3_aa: CASSTSSYEQYF; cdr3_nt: TGTGCCAGCAGCACTAGCTCCTACGAGCAGTACTTC
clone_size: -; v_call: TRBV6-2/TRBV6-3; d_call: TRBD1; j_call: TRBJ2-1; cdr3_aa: CASSTGDEQFF; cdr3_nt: TGTGCCAGCAGTACAGGGGATGAGCAGTTCTTC
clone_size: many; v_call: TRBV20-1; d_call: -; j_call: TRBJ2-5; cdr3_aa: CSARVGGGETQYF; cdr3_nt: TGCAGTGCTAGGGTGGGGGGCGGCGAGACCCAGTACTTC